Following are 7 T cell receptor beta chains from one sample sequenced in a study of T cells in Graves' hyperthyroidism and ophthalmopathy. TCR beta CDR3 region amplification was performed from RNA transcripts. First-round RT-PCR of the TCR CDR3 relied on the HTBI primer set. Via MiXCR, TCRdb re-called the multiplex PCR reads, giving one row per CDR3 protein. The sample includes hundreds of thousands of distinct CDR3 sequences, roughly a third of them seen just once. The sequencing input was blood. The receptor source for this set is a woman between 40 and 55 years old with Graves' hyperthyroidism.

This clonotype was seen at least ten times. V is TRBV13 and J is TRBJ1-6, with 7 bases matching TRBD1. Per the germline V gene, CDR1 is PRHDT and CDR2 is FYEKMQ (reference sequence). Trimming removed 5 bases from V and 7 bases from J; junction bases left unmatched: 5. This CDR3 has 14 residues. In nucleotides, the CDR3 is TGTGCCAGCAGCACCGACAGGGAGAATTCACCCCTCCACTTT. This encodes CASSTDRENSPLHF.

This clonotype was recorded at least ten times. The chain uses TRBV7-2 and TRBJ2-7, with 7 bases matching TRBD2. CDR3 length equals 15 residues. Germline lookup yields CDR1 SGHTA and CDR2 FQGNSA. With V trimmed by 2 bases and J by 3 bases, 7 bases remained unmatched. The chain's CDR3 is CASSLRPGLNYEQYF. The CDR3 DNA sequence: TGTGCCAGCAGCTTAAGGCCGGGACTAAACTACGAGCAGTACTTC. The variable domain in full, completed from reference TRBV7-2 and TRBJ2-7, reads GAGVSQSPSNKVTEKGKDVELRCDPISGHTALYWYRQSLGQGLEFLIYFQGNSAPDKSGLPSDRFSAERTGGSVSTLTIQRTQQEDSAVYLCASSLRPGLNYEQYFGPGTRLTVT.

The chain recombines TRBV29-1 with TRBJ1-2, with D tentatively TRBD1 (6 bases). In germline, CDR1 is SQVTM, CDR2 ANQGSEA. The CDR3 length is 16 residues. Deletions cut 5 bases from V and 8 bases from J, with 27 bases between. The CDR3 region has the DNA TGCAGCGTTTCGGAGGGGGACGTAATTACCCGGAGGGGCTACACCTTC. This sequence encodes CSVSEGDVITRRGYTF.

This clonotype was counted between two and nine times. The chain has TRBV7-9 and TRBJ1-6; TRBD1 might be the D (5 bases). The CDR3 runs 16 residues. V lost 7 bases to trimming and J lost 9 bases, with 22 bases between them. Germline CDR1 is SEHNR and CDR2 is FQNEAQ (reference sequence). The CDR3 loop reads CASTLFRGPGGSPLHF. The CDR3 DNA sequence: TGTGCCAGCACCCTGTTCCGGGGACCTGGTGGTTCACCCCTCCACTTT.

This clonotype was recorded at least ten times. The rearrangement links TRBV7-2 to TRBJ2-7; weak D call: TRBD1 (6 bases). The V gene lost 5 bases and the J gene lost 2 bases, with 16 bases spanning the gap. CDR3 length equals 15 residues. CDR1 is SGHTA, CDR2 FQGNSA, per germline. The DNA of the CDR3 is TGTGCCAGCAGCCAAGTCCCAGGGGACACCTACGAGCAGTACTTC. Amino acids: CASSQVPGDTYEQYF.

About this clonotype itself: The junction and the germline gene differ at one end; a read error may be behind it. This chain connects TRBV5-1 to TRBJ1-6; D is unresolved. Germline CDR1 and CDR2: SGHRS and YFSETQ. CDR3 length equals 15 residues. The CDR3 DNA reads TGTGCCAGCAGCGTCGGGATCCCCACGAGTTCACCCCTCCACTTT. Translating gives CASSVGIPTSSPLHF. The full variable domain, rest sourced from reference TRBV5-1 and TRBJ1-6, is KAGVTQTPRYLIKTRGQQVTLSCSPISGHRSVSWYQQTPGQGLQFLFEYFSETQRNKGNFPGRFSGRQFSNSRSEMNVSTLELGDSALYLCASSVGIPTSSPLHFGNGTRLTVT.

This clonotype was seen a few times. The V call is TRBV7-9, the J call TRBJ2-7; 7 bases are a match to TRBD1. The CDR3 sequence is 15 residues long. The V and J ends lost 5 bases and 5 bases, in that order; junction bases with no gene match: 12. Germline V gene data show CDR1 as SEHNR and CDR2 as FQNEAQ (reference sequence). CDR3 region: CASSQETGPIHEQYF. DNA for the CDR3: TGTGCCAGCAGCCAAGAGACAGGGCCGATACACGAGCAGTACTTC.